This record covers a single T cell receptor beta chain. Data came from immunoSEQ multiplex PCR; TCRdb stores just in-frame clones and leaves some out. The table records about 380,000 clones, approximately 95% of them present only once. The sample comes from a study of shared T cell receptors in the human thymus. This CDR3 is 15 amino acids long. V was shortened by 2 bases and J by 2 bases, with 13 bases between the two germline ends. Germline loops: CDR1 SNHLY, CDR2 FYNNEI. The chain recombines TRBV2 with TRBJ2-7; tentatively, D is TRBD2 (5 bases). The TCR sequence derives from a human donor. The sequencing sample was made of thymocytes. The CDR3 region is CASSEIRELTYEQYF. The DNA of the CDR3 is TGTGCCAGCAGTGAAATCCGGGAACTCACCTACGAGCAGTACTTC.